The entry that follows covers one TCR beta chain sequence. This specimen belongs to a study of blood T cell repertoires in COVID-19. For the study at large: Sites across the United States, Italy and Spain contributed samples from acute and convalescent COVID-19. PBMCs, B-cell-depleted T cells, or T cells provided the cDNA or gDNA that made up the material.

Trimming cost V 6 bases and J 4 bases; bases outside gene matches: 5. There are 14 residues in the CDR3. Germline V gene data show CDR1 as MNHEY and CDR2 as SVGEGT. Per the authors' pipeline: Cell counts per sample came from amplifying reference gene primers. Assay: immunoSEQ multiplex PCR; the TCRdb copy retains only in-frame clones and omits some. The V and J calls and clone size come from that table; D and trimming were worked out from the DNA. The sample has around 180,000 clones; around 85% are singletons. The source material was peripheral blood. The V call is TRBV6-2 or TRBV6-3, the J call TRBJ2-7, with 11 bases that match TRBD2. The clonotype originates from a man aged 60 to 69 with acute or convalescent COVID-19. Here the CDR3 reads CASRPSGRIYEQYF. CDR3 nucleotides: TGTGCCAGCAGACCTAGCGGGAGGATATACGAGCAGTACTTC.